This TCR beta chain was sequenced for a study of radiation and T cells in renal cell carcinoma. General study results and limits: Pretreatment tumor biopsies were lacking, so baseline clonotypes are unknown.

The data were produced by immunoSEQ multiplex PCR, yet TCRdb's version contains in-frame clones alone and is incomplete. Seen here are about 26,000 clones, roughly 80% observed once, and the top ten hold approximately 30%. This clone was found once. Its specificity is unknown. V was clipped by 3 bases and J by 4 bases, with 16 bases between them. Germline V gene lookup returns CDR1 SGHRS and CDR2 YFSETQ. The CDR3 consists of 15 residues. Time point of the sample: blood 2 weeks post-SBRT. Stated treatment: 15 Gy SBRT to primary tumor, nephrectomy 4 weeks later. The patient's renal cell carcinoma had clear cell pathology.

Sequences were derived from blood, sampled from a patient whose treatment included radiotherapy and nephrectomy. This rearrangement joins TRBV5-1 to TRBJ1-1; D gene ambiguous. This receptor was taken from a man aged 55 to 69 with renal cell carcinoma. Here the CDR3 reads CASSWGGVGGTEAFF. CDR3 coding DNA: TGCGCCAGCAGCTGGGGTGGGGTAGGAGGCACTGAAGCTTTCTTT.